These T cell receptor beta chains were read from a single sample in a study of T cells after posttransplantation cyclophosphamide. Here immunoSEQ multiplex PCR was the method, and the copy in TCRdb shows in-frame clones only, minus some. Singletons are absent from the sample, which has under 50,000 clones. Sequencing used PBMCs. These receptors were obtained from a man aged 35 to 55 in good health, CMV-negative, and a related stem cell transplant donor. Both conserved end residues are part of each CDR3. A D gene is named only where the DNA matches it firmly. Clone size is shown for a subset of rows, as once, few, many or a class of expanded clone.

>TRBV5-8|12|NA|TRBJ2-2|many
TGTGCCAGCAGCATAAACACCGGGGAGCTGTTTTTT
CASSINTGELFF
>TRBV4-3|15|TRBD2|TRBJ2-7|many
TGCGCCAGCAGCCAAGGAAGCGGGGTTGCCTACGAGCAGTACTTC
CASSQGSGVAYEQYF
>TRBV11-2|13|NA|TRBJ2-7|many
TGTGCCAGCAGCCTGGACACTGCCTACGAGCAGTACTTC
CASSLDTAYEQYF
>TRBV7-2|15|NA|TRBJ2-5|many
TGTGCCAGCAGCTTAGTCAGGGGAGTCCAAGAGACCCAGTACTTC
CASSLVRGVQETQYF
>TRBV13|18|TRBD2|TRBJ2-1|many
TGTGCCAGCAGCCATCTTGAGGGAAAGACTAGCGATTACAATGAGCAGTTCTTC
CASSHLEGKTSDYNEQFF
>TRBV19|15|NA|TRBJ1-5|many
TGTGCCAGTAGCGTCCTGGGGCGGAGCAATCAGCCCCAGCATTTT
CASSVLGRSNQPQHF
>TRBV5-4|15|TRBD2|TRBJ2-7|NA
TGTGCCAGCAGCGCCGGGACTAGCGGGAGTTACGAGCAGTACTTC
CASSAGTSGSYEQYF
>TRBV10-3|17|TRBD1|TRBJ2-1|many
TGTGCCATCAGTGAGTCCCAGGGGGCTACTTTCTACAATGAGCAGTTCTTC
CAISESQGATFYNEQFF
>TRBV5-6|15|NA|TRBJ2-1|many
TGTGCCAGCAGCCGGTGGGCCAGCTCCTACAATGAGCAGTTCTTC
CASSRWASSYNEQFF
>TRBV29-1|15|TRBD2|TRBJ2-3|many
TGCAGCGTTGAGGCTAGCGGGTTTAGCACAGATACGCAGTATTTT
CSVEASGFSTDTQYF
>TRBV18|16|NA|TRBJ2-1|many
TGTGCCAGCTCACCACCGAGGACCGCGGGCTACAATGAGCAGTTCTTC
CASSPPRTAGYNEQFF
>TRBV30|11|NA|TRBJ2-7|many
TGTGCCTGGAGTCGCGACTACGAGCAGTACTTC
CAWSRDYEQYF
>TRBV6-5|15|TRBD2|TRBJ2-1|many
TGTGCCAGCAGTTACTCCCTAGCGGGGTCGAATGAGCAGTTCTTC
CASSYSLAGSNEQFF
>TRBV6-6|13|NA|TRBJ1-4|few
TGTGCCAGCAGTTATGGGACAAGTGAAAAACTGTTTTTT
CASSYGTSEKLFF
>TRBV6-1|15|NA|TRBJ2-3|many
TGTGCCAGCAGTGAAGTCAGATCATCCACAGATACGCAGTATTTT
CASSEVRSSTDTQYF
>TRBV30|15|NA|TRBJ2-7|many
TGTGCCTGGAATGCACCTTTGGACGGACACTACGAGCAGTACTTC
CAWNAPLDGHYEQYF
>TRBV2|14|TRBD1|TRBJ2-1|many
TGTGCCAGCAGTGAAGGCGGCAGGGGGTGGGGTAAGTTCTTC
CASSEGGRGWGKFF
>TRBV6-5|15|TRBD2|TRBJ2-1|many
TGTGCCAGCAGTAACCTAGCGGGGGCCTACAATGAGCAGTTCTTC
CASSNLAGAYNEQFF
>TRBV6-4|15|TRBD2|TRBJ2-2|many
TGTGCCAGCAGTGAACTAGCGGGAGACACCGGGGAGCTGTTTTTT
CASSELAGDTGELFF
>TRBV7-3|16|NA|TRBJ1-2|many
TGTGCCAGCAGCCCACATTCTTCGGGGGCTAACTATGGCTACACCTTC
CASSPHSSGANYGYTF
>TRBV9|16|NA|TRBJ1-2|many
TGTGCCAGCAGCGTAGCGGTGCAGGGGAATAACTATGGCTACACCTTC
CASSVAVQGNNYGYTF
>TRBV9|16|NA|TRBJ2-3|many
TGTGCCAGCAGCGTTCGAGGGGGAACCCTCACAGATACGCAGTATTTT
CASSVRGGTLTDTQYF
>TRBV4-1|14|TRBD1|TRBJ2-7|many
TGCGCCAGCAGCCTCCGACAGGGACCAGGGGAGCAGTACTTC
CASSLRQGPGEQYF
>TRBV27|15|TRBD2|TRBJ2-3|NA
TGTGCCAGCAGTTTTAGCGGGAGCGGCACAGATACGCAGTATTTT
CASSFSGSGTDTQYF
>TRBV29-1|12|TRBD1|TRBJ2-7|many
TGCAGCGTTGCACAGGGGGTATACGAGCAGTACTTC
CSVAQGVYEQYF
>TRBV6-6|11|NA|TRBJ2-7|many
TGTGCCAGCAGTTTCACCTACGAGCAGTACTTC
CASSFTYEQYF
>TRBV7-6|15|NA|TRBJ2-1|many
TGTGCCAGCAGCGTAAATCAAGCGGCATACAATGAGCAGTTCTTC
CASSVNQAAYNEQFF
>TRBV14|15|TRBD2|TRBJ2-3|many
TGTGCCAGCAGGGATAGCGGGAGGATGCCGGATACGCAGTATTTT
CASRDSGRMPDTQYF
>TRBV14|18|TRBD2|TRBJ2-5|few
TGTGCCAGCAGCCAATATTTAGCGGGAGTCGTGGAGGAAGAGACCCAGTACTTC
CASSQYLAGVVEEETQYF
>TRBV7-9|15|TRBD1|TRBJ2-1|many
TGTGCCAGCAGCTCTGACAGGGGCTCCTACAATGAGCAGTTCTTC
CASSSDRGSYNEQFF
>TRBV11-2|16|TRBD1|TRBJ1-4|many
TGTGCCAGCAGCTTAGGTACCGGGACAGGGGATGAAAAACTGTTTTTT
CASSLGTGTGDEKLFF
>TRBV11-3|17|TRBD1|TRBJ2-3|many
TGTGCCAGCAGCTTATCTACAGGGGGAATAGGCACAGATACGCAGTATTTT
CASSLSTGGIGTDTQYF
>TRBV28|14|NA|TRBJ2-3|many
TGTGCCAGCAGAGTAGAGATTAGCACAGATACGCAGTATTTT
CASRVEISTDTQYF
>TRBV18|14|NA|TRBJ2-5|few
TGTGCCAGCTCACCACCCAGGTATCAAGAGACCCAGTACTTC
CASSPPRYQETQYF
>TRBV11-3|14|NA|TRBJ2-3|many
TGTGCCAGCAGCCCTGACACTAGCACAGATACGCAGTATTTT
CASSPDTSTDTQYF
>TRBV6-1|13|NA|TRBJ1-5|NA
TGTGCCAGCAGTCCAGGGTCCTGGCAGCCCCAGCATTTT
CASSPGSWQPQHF
>TRBV11-2|16|TRBD1|TRBJ1-3|many
TGTGCCAGCAGCTTAACAGGGGCTCCCTCTGGAAACACCATATATTTT
CASSLTGAPSGNTIYF
>TRBV11-1|12|NA|TRBJ1-1|many
TGTGCCAGCAGCGCCCGGGGTTTCGAAGCTTTCTTT
CASSARGFEAFF
>TRBV7-2|12|NA|TRBJ1-1|many
TGTGCCAGCAGCCGCGACGGGGGGCCAGCTTTCTTT
CASSRDGGPAFF
>TRBV19|15|NA|TRBJ2-5|many
TGTGCCAGTAGTATTACGGACAAGTCCCAAGAGACCCAGTACTTC
CASSITDKSQETQYF
>TRBV14|16|TRBD2|TRBJ2-2|many
TGTGCCAGCAGCACGGCTAGCGGGAGTGGAACCGGGGAGCTGTTTTTT
CASSTASGSGTGELFF
>TRBV19|21|TRBD1|TRBJ1-2|many
TGTGCCAGTAGTATAGCACTGAGGGGGGGACAGGGCCCGTTAGCTAACTATGGCTACACCTTC
CASSIALRGGQGPLANYGYTF
>TRBV15|14|NA|TRBJ1-5|many
TGTGCCACCAGCAGTTGGGACATTCGGAAGCCCCAGCATTTT
CATSSWDIRKPQHF
>TRBV18|16|TRBD2|TRBJ2-1|many
TGTGCCAGCTCACCCCCTAGCGGGAGCCAATACAATGAGCAGTTCTTC
CASSPPSGSQYNEQFF